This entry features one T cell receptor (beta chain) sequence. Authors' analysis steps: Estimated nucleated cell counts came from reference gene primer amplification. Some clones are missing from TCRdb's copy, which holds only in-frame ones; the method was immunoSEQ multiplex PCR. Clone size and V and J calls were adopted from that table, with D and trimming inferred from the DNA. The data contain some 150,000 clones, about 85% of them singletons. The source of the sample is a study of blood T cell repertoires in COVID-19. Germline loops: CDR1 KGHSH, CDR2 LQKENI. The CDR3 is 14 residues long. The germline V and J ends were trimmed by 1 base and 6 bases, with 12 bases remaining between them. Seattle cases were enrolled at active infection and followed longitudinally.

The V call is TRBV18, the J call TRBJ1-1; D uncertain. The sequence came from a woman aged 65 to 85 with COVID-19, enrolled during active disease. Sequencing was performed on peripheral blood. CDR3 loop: CASSPRVDNPEAFF. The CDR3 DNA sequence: TGTGCCAGCTCACCACGGGTTGACAACCCTGAAGCTTTCTTT.